Detailed here is one T cell receptor beta chain. Its recognized antigen is unknown. No base quality values were provided; no much bigger clone lies one nucleotide off. All of the isolated RNA was reverse transcribed with the High Capacity cDNA Reverse Transcription Kit, so expressed TCRB transcripts were sequenced. For stem cell-like memory T cell samples, survey-depth immunoSEQ sequencing was used, averaging approximately 950,000 total reads per sample. After sorted cells were lysed in RLT buffer, RNA was extracted with DNase-treated RNeasy Micro or Mini kits, with the choice depending on cell number. Each cell subset was processed on its own to prevent cross-contamination, while patient and healthy donor samples were processed together. TCRB sequences were amplified from cDNA with the immunoSEQ multiplex PCR, producing 87-bp fragments spanning the CDR3 region. The amplicons were sequenced using the Illumina HiSeq platform. Processing in the source paper ran as follows. Synthetic template baselines were used to correct PCR bias computationally, reads within Hamming distance 2 were collapsed together, and singletons that could not be merged were discarded. By aligning reads against IMGT, V, D and J genes, CDR3 length, and insertions or deletions at six rearrangement sites were assigned. Clonotype counts were normalized to sorted cell number within each subset before computing true diversity and Gini coefficients with the tcR R package. The overlap coefficient, calculated on TCRB nucleotide sequences, was used to quantify repertoire sharing. Entries here come from immuneACCESS through TCRdb and include only in-frame sequences with V and J called. Some clones fail to appear in such tables; in the studies checked, an unresolved V gene covers under half of the shortfall, and the cause of the remainder is unknown. V, J and clone size are taken as reported in that table, and D and trimming were inferred from the DNA itself. Recorded for this sample are approximately 120,000 clones; 30% to 40% of them occurred a single time. Of the sample, 0.065% is held by the ten largest clones.

The sample originates from a study of beta chain features in type 1 diabetes (dated by TCRdb to 2017 to 2018). About the investigation overall: Mean age, gender distribution, total cell number and subset yield did not differ between patients and healthy donors. A total of roughly 99 million sorted cells were examined across all samples, and the number of cells per subset was strongly correlated with RNA yield. The study compared TCRB repertoires of sorted circulating CD4+ T cell subsets between recently diagnosed type 1 diabetes patients and matched healthy donors. Regulatory and stem cell-like memory subsets were obtained from only 8 patients and about 8 healthy donors, while naive and central memory subsets were obtained from all 30 or so donors.

Each donor gave one peripheral blood draw, about 110 mL on average, collected into heparinised tubes. Using a panel that included CD45RO, CCR7, CD25, CD127, CD95 and CD27, naive, central memory, regulatory and stem cell-like memory CD4+ T cells were sorted on a BD FACSAria II. A purity above 95% was achieved for all sorted populations. PBMCs were isolated immediately by Lymphoprep density gradient centrifugation and stained directly without culture. Samples were stained and sorted in pairs, with one healthy donor and one patient per experiment, so that batch effects were minimized. Overall study results and their limits: Sequencing cDNA rather than genomic DNA could over-represent highly expressing activated cells, although activation and CD3 levels did not differ between groups. Because the HLA sub-analyses included only small numbers of individuals, any influence of HLA type on TCRB rearrangement was left unresolved. Fewer insertions and more nucleotide deletions at VDJ recombination sites were observed in patients with type 1 diabetes, implying thymic rearrangement abnormalities. A moderate but significant shortening of TCRB CDR3 length was observed in type 1 diabetes patients in all four CD4+ subsets. Shorter templates might have been favored by PCR, but patient and control samples were amplified and corrected together, so both groups would have been affected equally by any skew. The naive, central memory and regulatory TCRB repertoires appeared to resemble one another more closely among patients than among healthy donors.

Compared with germline, V lacks 2 bases and J lacks 5 bases; bases without a gene match: 5. Counted from cysteine to phenylalanine, this CDR3 has 14 amino acids. CDR3 DNA only is kept here, 42 bases in frame from base 1. The germline V gene supplies CDR1 SGHTA and CDR2 FQGNSA. The sample taken for sequencing was stem cell memory CD4+ T cells from blood. Read against the paper, the sample's cell subset or site label means: stem cell-like memory CD4+ T cells. The clonotype comes from a woman aged 18-29 years in good health. The chain links TRBV7-2 with TRBJ1-2, with 7 bases matching TRBD1. The DNA sequence follows: TGTGCCAGCAGCTTAAACAGGGGTCGATATGGCTACACCTTC. It codes for CASSLNRGRYGYTF.